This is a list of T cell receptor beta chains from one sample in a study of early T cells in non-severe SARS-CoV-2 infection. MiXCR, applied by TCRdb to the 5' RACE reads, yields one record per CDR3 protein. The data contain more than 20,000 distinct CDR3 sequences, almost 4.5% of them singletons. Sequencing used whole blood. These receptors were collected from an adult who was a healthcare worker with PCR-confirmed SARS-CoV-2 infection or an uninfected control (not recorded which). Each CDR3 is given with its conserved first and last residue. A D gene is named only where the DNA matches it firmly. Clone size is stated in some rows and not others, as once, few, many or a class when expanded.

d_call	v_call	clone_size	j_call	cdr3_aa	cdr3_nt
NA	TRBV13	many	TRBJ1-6	CASSHTGNSYNSPLHF	TGTGCCAGCAGCCACACAGGGAACTCCTATAATTCACCCCTCCACTTT
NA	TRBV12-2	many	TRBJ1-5	CASRLEWRRGRESSNQPQHF	TGTGCAAGTCGCTTAGAATGGCGCAGGGGGCGCGAGAGTAGCAATCAGCCCCAGCATTTT
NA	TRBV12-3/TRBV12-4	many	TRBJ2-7	CASSLVWGYEQYF	TGTGCCAGCAGTTTAGTTTGGGGTTACGAGCAGTACTTC
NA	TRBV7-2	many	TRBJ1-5	CASSKDGPNQPQHF	TGTGCCAGCAGCAAGGACGGACCCAATCAGCCCCAGCATTTT
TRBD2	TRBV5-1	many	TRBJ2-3	CASATSGGTDTQYF	TGCGCCAGCGCAACTAGCGGTGGCACAGATACGCAGTATTTT
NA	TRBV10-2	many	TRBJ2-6	CASSALGTGANVLTF	TGCGCCAGCAGTGCCCTGGGGACTGGGGCCAACGTCCTGACTTTC
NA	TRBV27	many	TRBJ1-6	CASSLSFHSPLHF	TGTGCCAGCAGTTTAAGTTTCCATTCACCCCTCCACTTT
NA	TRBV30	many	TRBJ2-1	CAWRTIRGRGNEQFF	TGTGCCTGGAGGACTATCAGGGGTAGAGGCAATGAGCAGTTCTTC
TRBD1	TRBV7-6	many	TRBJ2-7	CASSLGTGSSYEQYF	TGTGCCAGCAGCCTAGGGACAGGGAGCTCCTACGAGCAGTACTTC
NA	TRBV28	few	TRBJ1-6	CASSPRRDNSPLHF	TGTGCCAGCAGCCCCCGACGGGATAATTCACCCCTCCACTTT
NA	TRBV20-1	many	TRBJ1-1	CSARVRMNTEAFF	TGCAGTGCCCGAGTGCGGATGAACACTGAAGCTTTCTTT
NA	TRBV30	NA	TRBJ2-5	CAVNQGRETQYF	TGTGCCGTCAACCAGGGGCGCGAGACCCAGTACTTC
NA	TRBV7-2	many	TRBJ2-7	CASSPGPPLYEQYF	TGTGCCAGCAGCCCCGGGCCTCCTCTCTACGAGCAGTACTTC
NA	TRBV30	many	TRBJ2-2	CAEGPPISNTGELFF	TGTGCCGAAGGACCGCCCATCTCGAACACCGGGGAGCTGTTTTTT
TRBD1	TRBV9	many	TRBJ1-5	CASSVEGTGNQPQHF	TGTGCCAGCAGCGTAGAAGGGACAGGGAATCAGCCCCAGCATTTT
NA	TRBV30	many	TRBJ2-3	CAWSGNTDTQYF	TGTGCCTGGAGTGGAAACACAGATACGCAGTATTTT
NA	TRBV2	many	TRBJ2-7	CASYRDVDYEQYF	TGTGCCAGCTACCGGGACGTAGACTACGAGCAGTACTTC
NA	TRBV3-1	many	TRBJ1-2	CASSQGVGGAAYGYTF	TGTGCCAGCAGCCAAGGGGTTGGGGGCGCCGCCTATGGCTACACCTTC
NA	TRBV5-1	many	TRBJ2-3	CASSPNISTDTQYF	TGCGCCAGCAGCCCCAATATTAGCACAGATACGCAGTATTTT
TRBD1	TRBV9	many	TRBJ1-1	CASSVEGQGNTEAFF	TGTGCCAGCAGCGTAGAGGGACAGGGGAACACTGAAGCTTTCTTT
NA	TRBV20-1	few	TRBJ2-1	CSAGRVNEQFF	TGCAGTGCTGGCAGGGTAAATGAGCAGTTCTTC
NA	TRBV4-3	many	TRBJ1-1	CASSQDKIPNTEAFF	TGCGCCAGCAGCCAAGATAAGATACCGAACACTGAAGCTTTCTTT
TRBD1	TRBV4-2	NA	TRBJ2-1	CASSQDRGEQFF	TGTGCCAGCAGCCAGGACAGGGGCGAGCAGTTCTTC
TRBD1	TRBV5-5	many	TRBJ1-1	CASSLEPGQGARTEAFF	TGTGCCAGCAGCTTGGAACCGGGACAGGGGGCTCGCACTGAAGCTTTCTTT
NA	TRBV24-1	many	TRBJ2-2	CATSDFRTNTGELFF	TGTGCCACCAGTGATTTTAGGACGAACACCGGGGAGCTGTTTTTT
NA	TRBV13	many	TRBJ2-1	CASGGTDNEQFF	TGTGCCAGCGGGGGAACGGACAATGAGCAGTTCTTC
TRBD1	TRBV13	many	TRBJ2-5	CASSPTSTGMETQYF	TGTGCCAGCAGCCCGACGTCGACAGGGATGGAGACCCAGTACTTC